This T cell receptor beta chain stems from a study of shared clonotypes between healthy human individuals. For the study at large: Three plates were used per donor for CD4 naive, three for CD4 memory, two for CD8 naive and one for CD8 memory.

Using immunoSEQ multiplex PCR, the repertoire was profiled, and TCRdb retains in-frame clones only, with some absent. Of 1,100,000 or so clones in the sample, 75% to 85% are singletons; the top ten hold 0.52%. Germline-derived CDR1 and CDR2 are WNHNN and SYGVQD (reference sequence). The CDR3 covers 16 residues. Between the trimmed V and J ends, which lost 0 bases and 5 bases, there was a span of 15 bases. The sequence came from a man between 18 and 29 years old in good health. Some clones in this sample may be carry-over from other donors' samples. The rearrangement links TRBV10-1 to TRBJ2-3, with D perhaps matching TRBD1 (6 bases). Sequenced material: memory CD4+ T cells from PBMCs. Documented subset: CD45RA-negative fraction. The CDR3, as DNA: TGCGCCAGCAGTGAGTCCAGCCACAGGGAGAGAGATACGCAGTATTTT. Its translation: CASSESSHRERDTQYF.